This T cell receptor (beta chain) was identified in a study of shared clonotypes between healthy human individuals. Naive CD8 isolation took CD45RO-negative cells positively selected for CCR7 and excluded terminally differentiated effector memory CD45RA+ cells. The CDR3 sequence is 15 residues long. Germline values: CDR1 MDHEN, CDR2 SYDVKM. V lost 2 bases, J lost 4 bases, and 12 bases lay in between. Libraries were prepared by immunoSEQ multiplex PCR; TCRdb keeps only in-frame clonotypes and omits some of them. The sample holds over 750,000 clones, about 96% seen once. The gene calls are TRBV28 and TRBJ1-5; D gene unclear. This clonotype was sampled from a man younger than 45 in good health. Material for sequencing was naive CD8+ T cells sorted from blood. The CDR3 is CASSLGDVGNQPQHF. The CDR3 DNA follows: TGTGCCAGCAGTTTAGGTGACGTGGGGAATCAGCCCCAGCATTTT. Full variable domain (remainder filled in from reference TRBV28 and TRBJ1-5): DVKVTQSSRYLVKRTGEKVFLECVQDMDHENMFWYRQDPGLGLRLIYFSYDVKMKEKGDIPEGYSVSREKKERFSLILESASTNQTSMYLCASSLGDVGNQPQHFGDGTRLSIL.